This note documents a single TCR beta chain sequence. Here immunoSEQ multiplex PCR was the method, and the copy in TCRdb shows in-frame clones only, minus some. The sample has under 95,000 clones, 80% to 95% seen once. The CDR3 has 15 residues. CDR1 SNHLY and CDR2 FYNNEI come from the germline V gene. The junction had 7 bases not matched to a gene; V was cut back by 6 bases and J by 5 bases. The source of the sample is a study of T cell changes during pregnancy in multiple sclerosis. The source is a female donor with multiple sclerosis, enrolled in a pregnancy study. This specimen was CD4+ T cells from peripheral blood mononuclear cells, taken before pregnancy. The rearrangement uses TRBV2 and TRBJ1-1; 12 bases are shared with TRBD1. The CDR3 region is CASSDGTGGFTEAFF. The DNA of the CDR3 is TGTGCCAGCAGCGACGGGACAGGGGGCTTTACTGAAGCTTTCTTT. Drawing the rest from reference TRBV2 and TRBJ1-1, the complete variable domain is EPEVTQTPSHQVTQMGQEVILRCVPISNHLYFYWYRQILGQKVEFLVSFYNNEISEKSEIFDDQFSVERPDGSNFTLKIRSTKLEDSAMYFCASSDGTGGFTEAFFGQGTRLTVV.